This T cell receptor beta chain is drawn from a study of CD8 T cells in Susac syndrome (dated by TCRdb to the late 2010s). The study in broad terms: Repertoire sequencing was used to test whether CD8+ T cell activation and differentiation in Susac syndrome was antigen driven.

A word on this clonotype: No antigen is known for it. Base qualities are missing; no much larger clone stands one base away.

Overall results and qualifications from the work: The study acknowledged that relatively few individuals were included in the TCR sequencing and HLA analysis.

The germline V gene sets CDR1 to SQVTM and CDR2 to ANQGSEA. Deletion took 4 bases off V and 2 bases off J, with a span of 8 bases between the germline ends. The CDR3 runs 12 amino acids, cysteine and phenylalanine included. CDR3 DNA only is kept here, 36 bases in frame from base 1. RNA was extracted using the RNeasy kit, and about 0.45 to 1 ug of the RNA was reverse transcribed with random hexamers. The immunoSEQ multiplex PCR assay, which covers 54 Vbeta and 13 Jbeta segments, was used to amplify TCR beta CDR3 regions. To correct PCR amplification bias, a synthetic template baseline was used for both primer optimization and computational correction. Turning to the authors' computational methods: Reads were assigned to V, D and J genes according to IMGT and analyzed in immunoSEQ Analyzer, with only productive sequences retained. To calculate clonality, Shannon entropy was normalized by log2 of the number of productive unique sequences and then subtracted from one. For each patient and control, public and private clones were evaluated within the 100 most prevalent clones. Susac-specific clones were defined as absent from healthy and MS cohorts, approximately 1,000 published viral clones and other ImmuneACCESS disease sequences. The public reads were reanalyzed by TCRdb: fastp trimming at Q25, MiXCR alignment, in-frame beta chains only. A single entry per CDR3 protein holds the most common genes and DNA from its merged rows. The V and J calls here are based on TCRdb, not the publication. This sample lists over 95,000 distinct CDR3 sequences; 92% were detected once. About 0.14% of the sample is taken by the ten largest.

Peripheral blood CD8+ and CD4+ T cells from healthy donors, Susac syndrome patients and multiple sclerosis patients were profiled using high-throughput TCR beta sequencing. The healthy donors served as controls matched for age and sex. Bulk CD8+ and CD4+ T cells were purified by magnetic negative isolation, while CD8+ TEMRA cells were enriched using FACS. Blood was collected in EDTA tubes and processed within 24 hours, with PBMCs isolated through density gradient centrifugation. PBMCs intended for TCR sequencing were cryopreserved in liquid nitrogen and thawed later in a water bath at 37 degrees C. A purity of at least 90% was achieved for sorted or isolated CD4+, CD8+ and CD8+ TEMRA cells.

The chain employs TRBV29-1 and TRBJ2-5, and TRBD2 may be the D gene, going by 5 matching bases. Sequencing used CD4+ T cells from PBMCs. The sequence was obtained from a human donor in good health. In nucleotide form, the sequence is TGCAGCGTTGCGTCGGGGCAAGAGACCCAGTACTTC. Translated, it reads CSVASGQETQYF.